A selection of T cell receptor beta chains follows, all from one sample in a study of blood T cell repertoires in COVID-19. Measured with immunoSEQ multiplex PCR; TCRdb has only the in-frame clones, and not every one. Counted here are roughly 250,000 clones, approximately 86% occurring once; the ten biggest clones make up roughly 3.3%. Sequencing was done on a sample of PBMCs or T cells enriched from blood (not recorded which). The receptors come from a woman between 40 and 55 years old with acute COVID-19. Each CDR3 is given with its conserved first and last residue.

CDR3 protein,J gene,V gene
CASSRAGGRRGYNEQFF,TRBJ2-1,TRBV7-9
CASSLGTPQFYGYTF,TRBJ1-2,TRBV27
CASSYSPGQDDYEQYF,TRBJ2-7,TRBV6-5
CASSSRLGQGGNEQFF,TRBJ2-1,TRBV11-2
CAGRDGSSYEQYF,TRBJ2-7,TRBV25-1
CASSMEQGTNKYNEQFF,TRBJ2-1,TRBV19
CASSLGGSTGELFF,TRBJ2-2,TRBV11-3
CASSLVGGEQFF,TRBJ2-1,TRBV7-8
CAISELDEQYF,TRBJ2-7,TRBV10-3
CASSLRDRTQETQYF,TRBJ2-5,TRBV6-5
CASSSGQGATEAFF,TRBJ1-1,TRBV25-1
CASSQGGVRGGADEQYF,TRBJ2-7,TRBV4-1
CASSIRQGNSPLHF,TRBJ1-6,TRBV5-5
CASSLIAGGGQETQYF,TRBJ2-5,TRBV5-4
CASTSTGNTIYF,TRBJ1-3,TRBV6-5
CASSAEREGSGETQYF,TRBJ2-5,TRBV2
CASSIQAGAAYEQYF,TRBJ2-7,TRBV19
CASSQQGNPSGSSYEQYF,TRBJ2-7,TRBV25-1
CSVERTGSYTF,TRBJ1-2,TRBV29-1
CASSWTGSNEQFF,TRBJ2-1,TRBV7-3
CASSLVSTDTGELFF,TRBJ2-2,TRBV5-4
CASSAGSDEQFF,TRBJ2-1,TRBV6-4
CASSLPTAFIQFF,TRBJ2-1,TRBV5-1
CASSASGSFAGELFF,TRBJ2-2,TRBV9
CSASARGSEKLFF,TRBJ1-4,TRBV20-1
CASSLQGGSYPGELFF,TRBJ2-2,TRBV18
CASSAEGAGYGYTF,TRBJ1-2,TRBV19
CASSVVAGGSTGELFF,TRBJ2-2,TRBV9
CASSRGYVGEQYF,TRBJ2-7,TRBV7-8
CASSIWLNEQFF,TRBJ2-1,TRBV19
CASKDRSNSGNTIYF,TRBJ1-3,TRBV5-1
CSVSSGRRYNEQFF,TRBJ2-1,TRBV29-1
CASTGENSPLHF,TRBJ1-6,TRBV28
CASSFGGPSTEAFF,TRBJ1-1,TRBV7-9
CASSRGQGMENTEAFF,TRBJ1-1,TRBV18
CASSKGGGSYEQYF,TRBJ2-7,TRBV27
CASSTTGDGTEAFF,TRBJ1-1,TRBV7-9
CASSLGNTIYF,TRBJ1-3,TRBV12-3/TRBV12-4
CASSQGQGAGTEAFF,TRBJ1-1,TRBV14
CASSVTSGVTDTQYF,TRBJ2-3,TRBV9
CASSELDRDYSPLHF,TRBJ1-6,TRBV6-1
CASSYVQGSYNEQFF,TRBJ2-1,TRBV6-5